These T cell receptor beta chains were read from a single sample in a study of cytomegalovirus exposure and HLA in healthy donors. The data were produced by immunoSEQ multiplex PCR, yet TCRdb's version contains in-frame clones alone and is incomplete. The table records roughly 100,000 clones, approximately 70% of them present only once. The sample taken for sequencing was PBMCs. Receptors originate from a man aged 25 to 45 in good health and CMV-seronegative. Both conserved end residues are trimmed from each CDR3. A D gene is named only where the DNA matches it firmly.

cdr3_aa: ASSSDRNGYT
d_call: TRBD1
v_call: TRBV9

cdr3_aa: ASSQIQASGNTIY
d_call: NA
v_call: TRBV4-3

cdr3_aa: ASSLDGSGSLNTQY
d_call: TRBD2
v_call: TRBV5-1

cdr3_aa: ASSLNSGSQNTQY
d_call: TRBD2
v_call: TRBV5-1

cdr3_aa: ASRGAQRETQY
d_call: NA
v_call: TRBV7-2

cdr3_aa: ASSLSRLAGEVGQF
d_call: TRBD2
v_call: TRBV27

cdr3_aa: SVVGSLAGDRETQY
d_call: TRBD2
v_call: TRBV29-1

cdr3_aa: ASSFDTGELF
d_call: NA
v_call: TRBV5-1

cdr3_aa: ASRRRMAYQETQY
d_call: NA
v_call: TRBV6-1

cdr3_aa: AWSVADNQPQH
d_call: NA
v_call: TRBV30

cdr3_aa: ASSLAKREVKGRETQY
d_call: TRBD2
v_call: TRBV5-4

cdr3_aa: ASSLAEAGVYGYT
d_call: NA
v_call: TRBV7-9

cdr3_aa: ASGYRSSGNTIY
d_call: NA
v_call: TRBV12-5

cdr3_aa: ASTGEARNTIY
d_call: NA
v_call: TRBV2

cdr3_aa: ASSLVSPSGYEQY
d_call: TRBD2
v_call: TRBV5-1

cdr3_aa: ASSSFKGAGFTEQF
d_call: TRBD1
v_call: TRBV7-3

cdr3_aa: ASRSDRGPYNEQF
d_call: TRBD1
v_call: TRBV6-5

cdr3_aa: ASSFVAGAIPGELF
d_call: TRBD2
v_call: TRBV5-1

cdr3_aa: ASSDPMGAKGTDTQY
d_call: NA
v_call: TRBV25-1

cdr3_aa: ASSLLTGGLNYEQY
d_call: NA
v_call: TRBV11-2

cdr3_aa: ASSEGQGYGYT
d_call: TRBD1
v_call: TRBV28

cdr3_aa: ASSSSETSNQPQH
d_call: NA
v_call: TRBV28

cdr3_aa: ASSGRSGGTEAF
d_call: NA
v_call: TRBV28

cdr3_aa: ASTLTFTGTGVGHEQY
d_call: TRBD1
v_call: TRBV7-2

cdr3_aa: ASSKLAGGRNTQY
d_call: TRBD2
v_call: TRBV11-2

cdr3_aa: ASRLDRDSYEQY
d_call: TRBD1
v_call: TRBV6-5

cdr3_aa: ASSLQGSNTEAF
d_call: TRBD1
v_call: TRBV5-1

cdr3_aa: ASSLVTGVTGELF
d_call: TRBD1
v_call: TRBV14

cdr3_aa: ACPRTGSAEAF
d_call: TRBD1
v_call: TRBV30

cdr3_aa: ASSFSGTLGNNEQF
d_call: NA
v_call: TRBV7-3

cdr3_aa: ASSSMSYGYT
d_call: NA
v_call: TRBV7-9

cdr3_aa: AWSARLLAGGYNEQF
d_call: TRBD2
v_call: TRBV30

cdr3_aa: ASFNGQAGSYEQY
d_call: NA
v_call: TRBV21-1

cdr3_aa: RSSGANGLT
d_call: NA
v_call: TRBV2

cdr3_aa: ASSPGTGAVEY
d_call: TRBD1
v_call: TRBV14

cdr3_aa: ASRDSGRLNEQF
d_call: TRBD2
v_call: TRBV19

cdr3_aa: ASSCGRDSRKETQY
d_call: TRBD1
v_call: TRBV2

cdr3_aa: SAGRGGNQPQH
d_call: NA
v_call: TRBV29-1

cdr3_aa: ASSLALARRETQY
d_call: NA
v_call: TRBV5-5

cdr3_aa: ASSLQGASDEQF
d_call: TRBD1
v_call: TRBV7-9

cdr3_aa: ASTDGRATTGELF
d_call: TRBD2
v_call: TRBV2

cdr3_aa: ATSRDKGAFYEQY
d_call: TRBD1
v_call: TRBV15

cdr3_aa: ASSDNHAGANVLT
d_call: NA
v_call: TRBV9

cdr3_aa: ASSLVIASYEQY
d_call: NA
v_call: TRBV11-2

cdr3_aa: ASSWKQGYTEAF
d_call: NA
v_call: TRBV5-6

cdr3_aa: ASSLQMNTEAF
d_call: NA
v_call: TRBV11-2

cdr3_aa: SAGTGSSYEQY
d_call: TRBD1
v_call: TRBV29-1

cdr3_aa: ASSLAPGLGANVLT
d_call: NA
v_call: TRBV5-4

cdr3_aa: SVVTGEETQY
d_call: TRBD1
v_call: TRBV29-1

cdr3_aa: ASSLGRGTYNEQF
d_call: NA
v_call: TRBV7-2

cdr3_aa: ASSSRTALTGSVGRLKQF
d_call: NA
v_call: TRBV7-3

cdr3_aa: ASSLGQDTEAF
d_call: NA
v_call: TRBV5-1

cdr3_aa: ASSFLGQGNTGELF
d_call: TRBD1
v_call: TRBV27

cdr3_aa: ASSQASGRGLDEQY
d_call: TRBD2
v_call: TRBV4-3

cdr3_aa: AWTPERSNTGELF
d_call: NA
v_call: TRBV30

cdr3_aa: ASKYRENTEAF
d_call: NA
v_call: TRBV10-1

cdr3_aa: ASSVSGTGANEQF
d_call: TRBD1
v_call: TRBV9